The 28 T cell receptor beta chains below all came from one sample that was sequenced in a study of prognosis after radiotherapy for stage I lung cancer. With two-round multiplex PCR, TCR beta CDR3 sequences were amplified from genomic DNA. The use of primers specific to each TRBV and TRBJ gene characterized first-round PCR. TCRdb called the multiplex PCR reads again in MiXCR, with one record for every CDR3 protein. The data show about 34,000 distinct CDR3 sequences, 32% seen once. Sequencing used PBMCs, obtained before or after stereotactic body radiation therapy (not recorded which). The source of these receptors is a donor at least 50 years old with non-small cell lung cancer.

The table lists this clonotype with many counts. This chain connects TRBV19 to TRBJ2-2, with a weak D call TRBD1 (6 bases). The ends were cut back, 6 bases at V and 5 bases at J, with 16 bases in the middle. The CDR3 sequence is 15 residues long. Germline values: CDR1 LNHDA, CDR2 SQIVND (reference sequence). The CDR3 region is CASRGQYSDTGELFF. The CDR3 coding sequence is TGTGCCAGTAGAGGACAGTATTCAGATACCGGGGAGCTGTTTTTT.

The sample holds many counts of this clonotype. The V and J genes are TRBV9 and TRBJ1-3; D remains unclear. The germline V and J ends were trimmed by 0 bases and 3 bases, with 7 bases remaining between them. Germline CDR1 is SGDLS and CDR2 is YYNGEE. The CDR3 has 14 residues. CDR3 region: CASSVGEGGNTIYF. The CDR3 DNA is TGTGCCAGCAGCGTAGGGGAGGGTGGAAACACCATATATTTT.

This clonotype was seen ten or more times. The gene calls are TRBV3-1 and TRBJ1-5; D is unclear. V lost 1 base to trimming and J lost 4 bases, with 8 bases between them. CDR3 size: 14 residues. Germline V gene lookup returns CDR1 LGHDT and CDR2 YNNKEL (reference sequence). For the CDR3, the DNA is TGTGCCAGCAGCCAAGCAGTCGGGAATCAGCCCCAGCATTTT. It codes for CASSQAVGNQPQHF.

In the case of this clonotype: It differs at one base from a far larger clone, so likely a read error. V usage is TRBV6-2 or TRBV6-3 and J usage is TRBJ1-1, with D possibly matching TRBD1 (5 bases). Looked up from germline, CDR1 is MNHEY and CDR2 is SVGEGT. V was cut by 5 bases and J by 7 bases, with 11 bases left in between. CDR3 size: 12 residues. The CDR3 sequence: CASSIRDGEAFF. The CDR3 nucleotides read TGTGCCAGCAGTATCAGGGACGGTGAAGCTTTCTTT.

This clonotype was detected many times. The chain employs TRBV20-1 and TRBJ2-3, with TRBD2 identical over 12 bases. The CDR3 extends over 16 amino acids. After removal of 5 bases from V and 2 bases from J, the junction contained 8 bases not matched to a gene. Germline CDR1 and CDR2: DFQATT and SNEGSKA (reference sequence). In nucleotides, the CDR3 is TGCAGTGCTCAAAGGCGGACTAGCGGGGTCACAGATACGCAGTATTTT. It encodes CSAQRRTSGVTDTQYF.

Turning to this clonotype: Sequence at one end of the junction differs from germline and may be a read error. The chain combines TRBV7-2 with TRBJ1-4, with D uncertain. The germline CDR1 and CDR2 sequences are SGHTA and FQGNSA. CDR3 size: 15 residues. CDR3 sequence: CASSSSASTNGKLFF. The CDR3 region has the DNA TGTGCCAGCAGCTCCTCGGCTTCAACTAATGGAAAACTGTTTTTT.

CDR3 in amino acids: CASTLSGRVTDTQYF. CDR3 DNA: TGTGCCAGCACCCTTAGCGGGAGAGTAACAGATACGCAGTATTTT. The V and J genes are TRBV12-3 or TRBV12-4 and TRBJ2-3; 9 nucleotides agree with TRBD2. This CDR3 spans 15 amino acids. The junction had 8 bases not matched to a gene; V was cut back by 7 bases and J by 3 bases.

This clonotype occurred many times. In DNA, the CDR3 is TGTGCCAGCAGCTTAGCGACAGGGATGAACACTGAAGCTTTCTTT. This sequence encodes CASSLATGMNTEAFF. The chain carries TRBV7-2 and TRBJ1-1; 7 positions match TRBD1. CDR3 length: 15 residues. J lost 0 bases, V lost 0 bases, and 1 base had no gene match. Germline V gene data show CDR1 as SGHTA and CDR2 as FQGNSA.

This clonotype was found many times. The chain uses TRBV7-2 and TRBJ1-6; 9 bases line up with TRBD1. Germline CDR1 and CDR2: SGHTA and FQGNSA. This CDR3 has 14 amino acids. Unmatched junction bases numbered 6, after V lost 6 bases and J lost 9 bases. The CDR3 bases are TGTGCCAGCAGGCCTACAGGGGGCTTTTCACCCCTCCACTTT. It encodes CASRPTGGFSPLHF.

This clonotype was found many times. The rearrangement uses TRBV4-1 and TRBJ2-7, with a tentative D call TRBD1 (5 bases). V dropped 0 bases and J dropped 1 base, with 10 bases sitting between them. The CDR3 extends over 15 amino acids. In germline, CDR1 is MGHRA, CDR2 YSYEKL. The CDR3: CASSQDPRASYEQYF. The DNA for the CDR3 is TGCGCCAGCAGCCAAGATCCCAGGGCGTCCTACGAGCAGTACTTC.

The chain combines TRBV19 with TRBJ1-1; the D is unclear. This CDR3 region has 15 residues. Germline V gives CDR1 LNHDA, CDR2 SQIVND (reference sequence). Trimming cost V 5 bases and J 1 base, with 14 bases left between them. For the CDR3, the DNA is TGTGCCAGTAGTTTGGCGGTAGTTGGGAACACTGAAGCTTTCTTT. This codes for CASSLAVVGNTEAFF.

In the case of this clonotype: This likely came from a read error, as a far larger clone is one base away. The chain employs TRBV6-5 and TRBJ2-1; D uncertain. This CDR3 has 15 amino acids. CDR1 is MNHEY, CDR2 SVGAGI, per germline. V was pared by 4 bases and J by 3 bases, with 13 bases between. The CDR3 here is CASSLGSWIYNEQFF. CDR3 DNA: TGTGCCAGCAGTTTGGGTAGCTGGATCTACAATGAGCAGTTCTTC.

This clonotype was picked up a small number of times. The junction and the germline gene differ at one end; a read error may be behind it. The CDR3 protein is CASSLNGAGPRYTQYF. The CDR3 DNA follows: TGTGCCAGCAGCTTAAATGGGGCAGGGCCGCGGTATACTCAGTATTTT. The chain combines TRBV7-2 with TRBJ2-3, with a weak D call TRBD1 (5 bases). This CDR3 has 16 amino acids. Germline assignment: CDR1 SGHTA and CDR2 FQGNSA.

About this clonotype itself: A read error may account for a junction end that differs from germline. The gene calls are TRBV28 and TRBJ2-3, with a tentative D call TRBD2 (6 bases). The CDR3 is made up of 19 amino acids. Germline V gives CDR1 MDHEN, CDR2 SYDVKM. The CDR3 spells CASSTISKTSLSITDTQYF. The DNA for the CDR3 is TGTGCCAGCAGCACCATTTCCAAGACTAGTTTATCTATCACAGATACACAGTATTTT.

The chain is built from TRBV27 and TRBJ2-7; 7 bases map to TRBD1. CDR3 length: 13 residues. Germline-derived CDR1 and CDR2 are MNHEY and SMNVEV (reference sequence). The V gene end was trimmed by 7 bases and the J gene end by 8 bases; junction bases not matched to a gene: 11. The CDR3: CASIPRTGEKQYF. CDR3 sequence (DNA): TGTGCCAGCATTCCCCGGACAGGTGAGAAGCAGTACTTC.

This clonotype was counted at least ten times. The J gene is TRBJ2-5, the V gene TRBV10-3, with D maybe TRBD1 (5 bases). Germline V CDR1 and CDR2: ENHRY, SYGVKD. The CDR3 has 13 residues. The ends were cut back, 4 bases at V and 0 bases at J, with 6 bases in the middle. The CDR3 is CAISVTDQETQYF. The CDR3 DNA reads TGTGCCATCAGTGTGACAGACCAAGAGACCCAGTACTTC.

On this clonotype: A far larger clone is only one base removed, so a read error is likely. The DNA of the CDR3 is TGTGCCATCAGTACACCGGGACAGGGCACAGATACGCAGTATTTT. As protein: CAISTPGQGTDTQYF. V gene TRBV6-9 combines with J gene TRBJ2-3; 8 nucleotides agree with TRBD1. The CDR3 spans 15 residues. The germline V gene encodes CDR1 MNHGY and CDR2 SVAAGI.

This clonotype was found a few times. This may arise from a read error, as a much more abundant clone is one base away. V gene TRBV5-4 combines with J gene TRBJ1-1; D gene ambiguous. The V and J ends lost 2 bases and 6 bases respectively, with 11 bases between them. The CDR3 is 13 amino acids. CDR1 and CDR2 from the germline V gene are SGHNT and YYREEE (reference sequence). The CDR3 DNA reads TGTGCCAGCAGCTTTGCCGGAGTGTCTGAAGCTTTCTTT. Translated: CASSFAGVSEAFF.

CDR3 amino acids: CASSTLRGPCTDTQYF. The CDR3 nucleotides are TGTGCCAGTAGTACCTTGCGGGGGCCTTGCACAGATACGCAGTATTTT. J is TRBJ2-3 and V is TRBV30; D is possibly TRBD2 (7 bases). V was pared by 8 bases and J by 1 base, with 22 bases between. The CDR3 runs to 16 residues. The germline gives CDR1 GTSNPN, CDR2 SVGIG (reference sequence).

This clonotype was seen once. At one end, the junction sequence differs from germline, possibly due to a read error. The J gene is TRBJ2-1, the V gene TRBV6-2 or TRBV6-3; TRBD2 agrees at 10 bases. The CDR3 loop spans 15 amino acids. CDR1 is MNHEY and CDR2 is SVGEGT in the germline V gene. This CDR3 reads CSSTTRTSGYNEQFF. Written as DNA, the CDR3 is TGTTCCAGCACCACTCGGACTAGCGGATACAATGAGCAGTTCTTC.

The gene calls are TRBV5-8 and TRBJ1-2; 8 positions agree with TRBD1. From germline, CDR1 is SGHTS and CDR2 YDEGEE. CDR3 size: 19 residues. V lost 4 bases, J lost 6 bases, and 23 bases stayed unmatched. CDR3 bases: TGTGCCAGCAGCCCGTACGAGTGGACAGGGTGCGCGAGCTACCATGGCTACACCTTC. Translating it yields CASSPYEWTGCASYHGYTF.

With respect to this clonotype: A much larger clone sits a single nucleotide away, making a read error possible. CDR3 sequence reads: CASSEIGGFEANVLTF. The CDR3 bases are TGTGCCAGCAGTGAGATCGGAGGTTTTGAGGCCAACGTCCTGACTTTC. This rearrangement joins TRBV2 to TRBJ2-6, with a tentative D call TRBD2 (5 bases). The germline CDR1 and CDR2 sequences are SNHLY and FYNNEI. The CDR3 is 16 amino acids. The germline V and J ends were trimmed by 3 bases and 6 bases, with 15 bases remaining between them.

In this sample, this clonotype turned up a few times. The genes are TRBV11-1 and TRBJ2-6; 11 nucleotides agree with TRBD1. With V trimmed by 4 bases and J by 2 bases, 1 base remained unmatched. CDR3 length: 16 residues. In germline, CDR1 is SGHAT, CDR2 FQDESV (reference sequence). In DNA form, the CDR3 reads TGTGCCAGCAGCTCGGACAGGGGGCCTGGGGCCAACGTCCTGACTTTC. Protein product: CASSSDRGPGANVLTF. The full variable domain, in which reference TRBV11-1 and TRBJ2-6 provide the parts outside the CDR3, is EAEVAQSPRYKITEKSQAVAFWCDPISGHATLYWYRQILGQGPELLVQFQDESVVDDSQLPKDRFSAERLKGVDSTLKIQPAELGDSAMYLCASSSDRGPGANVLTFGAGSRLTVL.

This clonotype was counted ten times or more. V is TRBV15 and J is TRBJ1-6; D remains unclear. The V end was cut by 0 bases, the J end by 2 bases, with 5 bases between. This CDR3 has 15 residues. Germline CDR1 reads LNHNV; CDR2 reads YYDKDF (reference sequence). CDR3 loop: CATSREQPYNSPLHF. CDR3 coding DNA: TGTGCCACCAGCAGAGAACAGCCCTATAATTCACCCCTCCACTTT.

The rearrangement links TRBV3-1 to TRBJ2-5; D may be TRBD1 (6 bases). The length of the CDR3 is 13 residues. CDR1 is LGHDT, CDR2 YNNKEL, per germline (reference sequence). V shed 0 bases and J shed 7 bases, with 9 bases lying between them. CDR3 DNA sequence: TGTGCCAGCAGCCAAGACTCACAGGGGACCCAGTACTTC. Protein product: CASSQDSQGTQYF.

This clonotype was counted at least ten times. The V call is TRBV10-3, the J call TRBJ1-3; TRBD1 agrees at 11 bases. This CDR3 spans 13 amino acids. The germline V gene has CDR1 ENHRY and CDR2 SYGVKD. The V and J ends lost 4 bases and 9 bases, in that order; junction bases with no gene match: 2. The CDR3 region is CAISGDRGFTIYF. The CDR3 nucleotides are TGTGCCATCAGTGGGGACAGGGGGTTCACCATATATTTT.

This clonotype occurred many times. The rearrangement links TRBV6-2 or TRBV6-3 to TRBJ2-7; D tentatively fits TRBD1 or TRBD2 (6 bases each). The germline V gene encodes CDR1 MNHEY and CDR2 SVGEGT. V lost 8 bases and J lost 5, with 25 bases in between. CDR3 length: 16 amino acids. Here the CDR3 DNA reads TGTGCCAGCTCGCGGCCAACAACGGGGGCAGGCGACGAGCAGTACTTC. It yields the protein CASSRPTTGAGDEQYF.

There are many counts of this clonotype. The V gene is TRBV20-1, the J gene TRBJ2-7; D gene ambiguous. This CDR3 is built from 13 residues. Per germline, CDR1 DFQATT and CDR2 SNEGSKA (reference sequence). The CDR3, as DNA: TGCAGCTGCCCGACCTGGAGCTCCTACGAGCAGTACTTC. Its protein is CSCPTWSSYEQYF.